Each of the 28 T cell receptor beta chains below was sequenced from the same sample in a study of beta chain features in type 1 diabetes. Antigens for these TCRs are unknown. The whole isolated RNA underwent reverse transcription, so sequencing captured expressed TCRB transcripts. Here immunoSEQ multiplex PCR was the method, and the copy in TCRdb shows in-frame clones only, minus some. The sample records fewer than 400,000 clones, around 9% being singletons. The study's findings and limits: There was a moderate but significant shortening of TCRB CDR3s in all four CD4+ subsets of Type 1 diabetes patients.

What was sequenced was central memory CD4+ T cells from blood. The receptors originated from a young man with type 1 diabetes.

As regards this clone: Within the sample, other DNA sequences also encode this same CDR3. The chain links TRBV7-9 to TRBJ1-5, with a tentative D call TRBD1 (6 bases). Trimming took off 5 bases at V and 2 bases at J, with 10 bases between the two ends. From germline, CDR1 is SEHNR and CDR2 FQNEAQ (reference sequence). CDR3 length equals 14 residues. The CDR3 spells CASSKGGGNQPQHF. The CDR3 DNA reads as TGTGCCAGCAGCAAAGGGGGGGGCAATCAGCCCCAGCATTTT.

This clone was observed a handful of times. The chain is built from TRBV6-5 and TRBJ2-7; D gene unclear. Germline V gene lookup returns CDR1 MNHEY and CDR2 SVGAGI. The CDR3 length is 12 residues. V shed 2 bases and J shed 3 bases, with 5 bases lying between them. The CDR3 loop is CASSYPDYEQYF. CDR3 DNA: TGTGCCAGCAGTTACCCAGACTACGAGCAGTACTTC.

Turning to this clone: Other DNA sequences in the same sample also yield this CDR3. This chain connects TRBV7-9 to TRBJ1-2, with D unresolved. The CDR3 runs to 13 residues. Trimming removed 1 base from V and 8 bases from J, with 11 bases in between. In germline, CDR1 is SEHNR, CDR2 FQNEAQ (reference sequence). This CDR3 reads CASSLGEERGYTF. Here the CDR3 DNA reads TGTGCCAGCAGCTTAGGGGAGGAAAGGGGCTACACCTTC.

This clone was observed at least ten times. The chain uses TRBV20-1 and TRBJ2-1; unclear D gene. The CDR3 sequence is 11 residues long. CDR1 is DFQATT, CDR2 SNEGSKA, per germline (reference sequence). V lost 3 bases and J lost 8, with 8 bases in between. The CDR3 loop is CSASPLDEQFF. The CDR3 nucleotides are TGCAGTGCTAGTCCCCTCGATGAGCAGTTCTTC.

As regards this clone: Other DNA sequences within the sample encode an identical CDR3. This chain uses TRBV11-3 with TRBJ2-2; 10 positions match TRBD2. The CDR3 runs to 15 residues. The V gene's germline CDR1 is SGHNT and CDR2 YENEEA. With 5 bases clipped from V and 3 bases from J, the junction kept 3 bases outside the gene matches. CDR3: CASSLSGGDTGELFF. The CDR3 coding sequence is TGTGCCAGCAGCCTAAGCGGGGGGGACACCGGGGAGCTGTTTTTT.

V gene TRBV11-2 combines with J gene TRBJ1-1; D call uncertain. V lost 5 bases, J lost 8 bases, and 15 bases lay in between. Germline V CDR1 and CDR2: SGHAT, FQNNGV. The CDR3 length is 13 residues. CDR3 loop: CASSTSRIGEAFF. Written as DNA, the CDR3 is TGTGCCAGCAGCACCAGCAGGATAGGGGAAGCTTTCTTT.

The chain employs TRBV11-2 and TRBJ2-4; no reliable D call. The length of the CDR3 is 12 residues. The germline V gene has CDR1 SGHAT and CDR2 FQNNGV. V lost 5 bases and J lost 2, with 4 bases in between. The DNA for the CDR3 is TGTGCCAGCAGCGAAACCAAAAACATTCAGTACTTC. It is translated as CASSETKNIQYF.

V gene TRBV30 combines with J gene TRBJ2-2; D is unclear. V lost 7 bases and J lost 6, with 18 bases in between. Germline V gene sequence: CDR1 GTSNPN, CDR2 SVGIG (reference sequence). The CDR3 runs to 14 residues. This CDR3 is CAYNSVPRAGELFF. The CDR3 DNA is TGTGCCTATAACTCGGTCCCTAGGGCCGGGGAGCTGTTTTTT.

This clone has just a few counts. The chain couples TRBV2 to TRBJ1-6, with D perhaps matching TRBD1 (5 bases). CDR3 length: 16 residues. The V end was cut by 4 bases, the J end by 6 bases, with 16 bases between. Germline loops: CDR1 SNHLY, CDR2 FYNNEI. This CDR3 is CASSASQGPVNSPLHF. The CDR3 nucleotides read TGTGCCAGCAGTGCTTCGCAGGGTCCTGTTAATTCACCCCTCCACTTT.

On this clone itself: A much larger clone sits a single nucleotide away, making a read error possible. The chain recombines TRBV5-4 with TRBJ2-5, with no clear D. The CDR3 sequence is 13 residues long. Looked up from germline, CDR1 is SGHNT and CDR2 is YYREEE (reference sequence). Between the trimmed V and J ends, which lost 2 bases and 1 base, there was a span of 6 bases. In DNA, the CDR3 is TGTGCCAGCAGCTTAGGAGTCCAAGAGACCCAGTACTTC. It yields the protein CASSLGVQETQYF.

This clone was recorded many times. This chain uses TRBV21-1 with TRBJ2-7; the table calls TRBD2, which could not be checked here. TRBV21-1 is shown as a pseudogene. CDR3 length: 12 amino acids. This CDR3 is CASSTSSYEQYF. The CDR3 bases are TGTGCCAGCAGCACCTCTTCCTACGAGCAGTACTTC.

This clone came up a few times. J is TRBJ2-3 and V is TRBV7-2; D is unresolved. The CDR3 covers 12 residues. Trimming removed 1 base at V and 7 bases at J, with 6 bases between. Looked up from germline, CDR1 is SGHTA and CDR2 is FQGNSA. DNA of the CDR3: TGTGCCAGCAGCTTAGACCTGCATACGCAGTATTTT. Translated: CASSLDLHTQYF.

The chain is built from TRBV13 and TRBJ2-1; 8 positions match TRBD1. Germline CDR1 reads PRHDT; CDR2 reads FYEKMQ (reference sequence). Trimming cost V 5 bases and J 15 bases; bases outside gene matches: 12. This CDR3 is built from 13 residues. This CDR3 reads CASSPGQVPPAFF. The DNA for the CDR3 is TGTGCCAGCAGCCCGGGACAGGTGCCTCCTGCGTTCTTC.

The chain joins TRBV11-3 to TRBJ1-5; 8 positions agree with TRBD1. Germline values: CDR1 SGHNT, CDR2 YENEEA. The CDR3 is made up of 15 amino acids. The ends lost 1 base at V and 6 bases at J; junction bases unmatched: 5. This CDR3 reads CASSLARTGSQPQHF. Written as DNA, the CDR3 is TGTGCCAGCAGCTTAGCGAGGACAGGGAGTCAGCCCCAGCATTTT. Filled out from reference TRBV11-3 and TRBJ1-5, the complete variable domain reads EAGVVQSPRYKIIEKKQPVAFWCNPISGHNTLYWYLQNLGQGPELLIRYENEEAVDDSQLPKDRFSAERLKGVDSTLKIQPAELGDSAVYLCASSLARTGSQPQHFGDGTRLSIL.

This clone appeared a few times. The chain links TRBV4-3 to TRBJ1-2; TRBD1 matches 9 bases. V lost 0 bases to trimming and J lost 8 bases; unmatched junction nucleotides: 7. CDR3 length equals 15 residues. Germline-derived CDR1 and CDR2 are LGHNA and YSLEER. The CDR3 DNA follows: TGCGCCAGCAGCCAAGAAGGACAGGGGAAGAGCGGCTACACCTTC. Translation gives CASSQEGQGKSGYTF.

This clone was found once. The chain carries TRBV6-6 and TRBJ2-7; a possible D gene is TRBD1 (6 bases). The CDR3 sequence is 14 residues long. V lost 7 bases to trimming and J lost 1 base, with 14 bases between them. The germline V gene encodes CDR1 MNHNY and CDR2 SVGAGI (reference sequence). The CDR3 reads CASTQGGSSYEQYF. The CDR3 DNA follows: TGTGCCAGCACTCAAGGGGGATCTTCCTACGAGCAGTACTTC.

This clone showed up just a few times. The chain employs TRBV6-1 and TRBJ2-7, with 10 bases matching TRBD1. Per germline, CDR1 MNHNS and CDR2 SASEGT. V shed 8 bases, J shed 5 bases, and the junction held 3 bases outside the gene matches. The CDR3 runs 12 residues. The CDR3 DNA reads as TGTGCCAGCCGACAGGGGGCTAACGAGCAGTACTTC. Its translation: CASRQGANEQYF.

This clone was observed a handful of times. The rearrangement uses TRBV4-3 and TRBJ1-3, with D possibly being TRBD1 (6 bases). Trimming left V 0 bases short and J 4 bases short, with 13 bases between. The CDR3 covers 16 residues. The V gene's germline CDR1 is LGHNA and CDR2 YSLEER. The CDR3, as DNA: TGCGCCAGCAGCCAAGATTGGGGACAAAGGGGAAACACCATATATTTT. Translated: CASSQDWGQRGNTIYF.

This clone was detected only once. This chain uses TRBV9 with TRBJ2-5; 8 nucleotides align to TRBD2. Germline trimming cut 0 bases from V and 7 bases from J; bases unmatched to any gene: 8. This CDR3 contains 15 residues. Germline V gene data show CDR1 as SGDLS and CDR2 as YYNGEE. The CDR3 DNA reads as TGTGCCAGCAGCGTAGAGGTAGGAGCGGGGGTGACCCAGTACTTC. Residues: CASSVEVGAGVTQYF.

This clone was observed a few times. The CDR3 region has the DNA TGTGCCAGCAGCACGAGACAGGGGGGTGGCCAAGAGACCCAGTACTTC. Encoded protein: CASSTRQGGGQETQYF. The chain recombines TRBV7-9 with TRBJ2-5, with 9 bases that match TRBD1. The CDR3 sequence is 16 residues long. Losses at the gene ends were 5 bases for V and 1 base for J; bases not matched to a gene: 8. Germline V gene sequence: CDR1 SEHNR, CDR2 FQNEAQ (reference sequence).

V gene TRBV9 combines with J gene TRBJ1-1; D gene unclear. The CDR3 is 13 residues long. Trimming shortened V by 4 bases and J by 0 bases, and 7 bases separated the two germline ends. Germline V gives CDR1 SGDLS, CDR2 YYNGEE. The CDR3 sequence is CASSPGMNTEAFF. In DNA form, the CDR3 reads TGTGCCAGCAGCCCCGGGATGAACACTGAAGCTTTCTTT. Variable domain in full (rest from reference TRBV9 and TRBJ1-1): DSGVTQTPKHLITATGQRVTLRCSPRSGDLSVYWYQQSLDQGLQFLIQYYNGEERAKGNILERFSAQQFPDLHSELNLSSLELGDSALYFCASSPGMNTEAFFGQGTRLTVV.

This chain joins TRBV5-1 and TRBJ2-7; D uncertain. The germline CDR1 and CDR2 sequences are SGHRS and YFSETQ. The CDR3 consists of 12 residues. V lost 2 bases and J lost 3, with 6 bases in between. The CDR3 nucleotides read TGCGCCAGCAGCTTTGACATCTACGAGCAGTACTTC. Protein product: CASSFDIYEQYF.

This chain uses TRBV7-2 with TRBJ1-3; 7 bases match TRBD1. CDR3 size: 15 residues. The V gene end was trimmed by 0 bases and the J gene end by 4 bases; junction bases not matched to a gene: 3. Germline lookup yields CDR1 SGHTA and CDR2 FQGNSA. CDR3 nucleotide sequence: TGTGCCAGCAGCTTAGCCGGCAGGGGGGGAAACACCATATATTTT. It translates to CASSLAGRGGNTIYF.

The sample holds a few counts of this clone. The chain has TRBV27 and TRBJ2-7; D assignment may be TRBD1 or TRBD2 (5 bases each). V lost 2 bases, J lost 6 bases, and 14 bases lay in between. This CDR3 is 14 amino acids long. The germline V gene has CDR1 MNHEY and CDR2 SMNVEV (reference sequence). The CDR3 reads CASSLSRDAFEQYF. DNA for the CDR3: TGTGCCAGCAGTTTAAGCCGGGACGCCTTCGAGCAGTACTTC.

This clone was counted a few times. The V gene is TRBV5-1, the J gene TRBJ2-7; no reliable D call. Germline CDR1 SGHRS, CDR2 YFSETQ. The CDR3 loop spans 12 amino acids. Trimming took off 1 base at V and 3 bases at J, with 5 bases between the two ends. The CDR3 DNA is TGCGCCAGCAGCTTGTCGGGCTACGAGCAGTACTTC. It encodes CASSLSGYEQYF.

This clone was detected a few times. This chain joins TRBV4-3 and TRBJ2-3; weak D call: TRBD1 (5 bases). From germline, CDR1 is LGHNA and CDR2 YSLEER. The CDR3 has 18 amino acids. V was trimmed by 0 bases and J by 1 base, leaving 17 bases between them. CDR3 sequence (DNA): TGCGCCAGCAGCCAAGATGCGCCAGGGTTGATTGGCACAGATACGCAGTATTTT. Encoded protein: CASSQDAPGLIGTDTQYF.

V gene TRBV28 combines with J gene TRBJ1-5; D call uncertain. V was cut by 5 bases and J by 3 bases, with 17 bases left in between. Germline V gives CDR1 MDHEN, CDR2 SYDVKM. CDR3 size: 16 residues. The CDR3 DNA reads TGTGCCAGCAGTAGTTCATCCGGAGCCTTCAATCAGCCCCAGCATTTT. Its translation: CASSSSSGAFNQPQHF.

The rearrangement links TRBV5-1 to TRBJ2-3; D not certain. Between the trimmed V and J ends, which lost 4 bases and 1 base, there was a span of 10 bases. This CDR3 contains 14 residues. Per germline, CDR1 SGHRS and CDR2 YFSETQ. This chain's CDR3 is CASSPFEGTDTQYF. DNA for the CDR3: TGCGCCAGCAGCCCATTTGAAGGCACAGATACGCAGTATTTT.